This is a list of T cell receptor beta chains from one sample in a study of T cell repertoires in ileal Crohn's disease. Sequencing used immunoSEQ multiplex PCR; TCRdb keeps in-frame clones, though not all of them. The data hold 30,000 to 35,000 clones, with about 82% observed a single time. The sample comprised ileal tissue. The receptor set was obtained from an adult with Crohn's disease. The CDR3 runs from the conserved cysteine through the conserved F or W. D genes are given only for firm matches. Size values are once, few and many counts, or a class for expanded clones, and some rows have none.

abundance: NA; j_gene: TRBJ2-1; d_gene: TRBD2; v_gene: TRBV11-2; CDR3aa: CASSYLPGGVNEQFF; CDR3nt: TGTGCCAGCAGCTACCTTCCGGGGGGGGTAAATGAGCAGTTCTTC
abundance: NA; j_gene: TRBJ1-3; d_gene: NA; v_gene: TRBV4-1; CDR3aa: CASSQPRGAGNTIYF; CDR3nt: TGCGCCAGCAGCCAGCCCCGCGGTGCTGGAAACACCATATATTTT
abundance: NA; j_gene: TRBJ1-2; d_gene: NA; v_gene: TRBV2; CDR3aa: CASSRRGDRNYGYTF; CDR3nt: TGTGCCAGCAGTCGGAGGGGAGACCGTAACTATGGCTACACCTTC
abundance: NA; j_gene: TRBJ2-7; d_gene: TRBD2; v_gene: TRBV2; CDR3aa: CASSRGLAGEASYEQYF; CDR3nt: TGTGCCAGCAGCCGCGGACTAGCGGGAGAGGCGTCCTACGAGCAGTACTTC
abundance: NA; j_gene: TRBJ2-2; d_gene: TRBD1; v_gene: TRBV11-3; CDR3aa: CASSILPGQGSTGELFF; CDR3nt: TGTGCCAGCAGCATACTTCCGGGACAGGGGAGCACCGGGGAGCTGTTTTTT
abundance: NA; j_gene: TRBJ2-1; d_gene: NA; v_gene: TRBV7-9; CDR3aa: CASSEQGPRDNEQFF; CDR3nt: TGTGCCAGCAGCGAACAGGGCCCGCGGGACAATGAGCAGTTCTTC
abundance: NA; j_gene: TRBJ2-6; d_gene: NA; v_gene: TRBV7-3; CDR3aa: CASSPIRSSGANVLTF; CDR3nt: TGTGCCAGCAGCCCAATTCGTAGCTCTGGGGCCAACGTCCTGACTTTC
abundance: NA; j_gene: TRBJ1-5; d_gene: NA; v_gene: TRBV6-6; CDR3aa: CASSYSPGEGNQPQHF; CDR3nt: TGTGCCAGCAGTTACTCTCCAGGGGAGGGGAATCAGCCCCAGCATTTT
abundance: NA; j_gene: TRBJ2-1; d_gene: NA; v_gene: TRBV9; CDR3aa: CASSAGGGENEQFF; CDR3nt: TGTGCCAGCAGCGCCGGAGGAGGGGAAAATGAGCAGTTCTTC
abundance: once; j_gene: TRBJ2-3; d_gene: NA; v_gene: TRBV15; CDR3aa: CATSRRGRDTDTQYF; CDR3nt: TGTGCCACCAGCCGACGAGGGCGGGACACAGATACGCAGTATTTT
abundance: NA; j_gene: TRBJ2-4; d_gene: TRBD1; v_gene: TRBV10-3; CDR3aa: CAISEAGQGGRNIQYF; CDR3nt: TGTGCCATCAGTGAGGCGGGACAGGGGGGTAGGAACATTCAGTACTTC
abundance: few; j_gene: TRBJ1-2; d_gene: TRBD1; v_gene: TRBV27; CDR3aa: CASSFLTGHGYTF; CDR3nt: TGTGCCAGCAGTTTTTTGACAGGGCATGGCTACACCTTC
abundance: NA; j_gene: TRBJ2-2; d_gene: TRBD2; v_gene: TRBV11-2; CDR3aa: CASSSGTSGHTGELFF; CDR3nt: TGTGCCAGCAGCTCTGGGACTAGCGGGCACACCGGGGAGCTGTTTTTT
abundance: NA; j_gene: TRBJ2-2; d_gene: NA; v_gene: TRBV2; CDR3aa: CASIPDRGGTGELFF; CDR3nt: TGTGCCAGCATCCCTGACAGGGGAGGGACCGGGGAGCTGTTTTTT
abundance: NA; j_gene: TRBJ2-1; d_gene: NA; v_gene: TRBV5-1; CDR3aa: CASSWGTSSYNEQFF; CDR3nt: TGCGCCAGCAGCTGGGGGACTTCAAGTTACAATGAGCAGTTCTTC
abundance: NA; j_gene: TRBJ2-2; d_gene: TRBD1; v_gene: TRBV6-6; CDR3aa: CASSLDRATGELFF; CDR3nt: TGTGCCAGCAGTCTCGACAGGGCGACCGGGGAGCTGTTTTTT
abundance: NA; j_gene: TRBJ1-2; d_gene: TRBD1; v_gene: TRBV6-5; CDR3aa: CASRGTGSYGYTF; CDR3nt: TGTGCCAGCAGGGGGACAGGGAGCTATGGCTACACCTTC
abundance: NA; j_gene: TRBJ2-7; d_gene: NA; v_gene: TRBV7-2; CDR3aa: CASSFSAIKTGMVSYEQYF; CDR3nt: TGTGCCAGCAGCTTCAGTGCTATAAAAACAGGGATGGTTTCCTACGAGCAGTACTTC
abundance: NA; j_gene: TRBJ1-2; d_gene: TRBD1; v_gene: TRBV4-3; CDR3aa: CASSQAQGNYGYTF; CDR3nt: TGCGCCAGCAGCCAGGCACAGGGGAACTATGGCTACACCTTC
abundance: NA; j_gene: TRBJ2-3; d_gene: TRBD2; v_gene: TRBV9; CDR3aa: CASSIQAGYTDTQYF; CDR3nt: TGTGCCAGCAGCATTCAAGCGGGGTACACAGATACGCAGTATTTT
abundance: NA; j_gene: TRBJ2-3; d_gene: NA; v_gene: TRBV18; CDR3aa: CASSPPSGSTDTQYF; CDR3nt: TGTGCCAGCTCACCACCTTCGGGTAGCACAGATACGCAGTATTTT
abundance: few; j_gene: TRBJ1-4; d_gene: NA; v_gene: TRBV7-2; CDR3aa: CASSPRARVGGNEKLFF; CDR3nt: TGTGCCAGCAGCCCCAGGGCCAGGGTTGGGGGGAATGAAAAACTGTTTTTT
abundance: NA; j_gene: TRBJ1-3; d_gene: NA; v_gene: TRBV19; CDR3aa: CASKATGQSGNTIYF; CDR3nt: TGTGCCAGTAAAGCAACTGGACAGTCTGGAAACACCATATATTTT
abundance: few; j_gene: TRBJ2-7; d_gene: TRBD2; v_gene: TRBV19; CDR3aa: CASSARTSGALEQYF; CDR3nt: TGTGCCAGTAGCGCCCGGACTAGCGGGGCCCTCGAGCAGTACTTC
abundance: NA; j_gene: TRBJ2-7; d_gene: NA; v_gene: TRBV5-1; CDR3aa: CASRPGATVISYEQYF; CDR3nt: TGCGCCAGCCGACCGGGAGCGACAGTGATATCCTACGAGCAGTACTTC
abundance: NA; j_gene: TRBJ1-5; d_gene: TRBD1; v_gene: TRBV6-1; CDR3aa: CASIWGDRVEPQHF; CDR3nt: TGTGCCAGCATCTGGGGCGACAGGGTTGAGCCCCAGCATTTT